The 28 T cell receptor beta chains in this list originate from one sample, sequenced in a study of T cell changes during pregnancy in multiple sclerosis. Some clones are missing from TCRdb's copy, which holds only in-frame ones; the method was immunoSEQ multiplex PCR. Of roughly 93,000 clones in the sample, approximately 90% were seen once. Source: peripheral blood, taken before pregnancy. The receptor source for this set is a female donor with multiple sclerosis, enrolled in a pregnancy study.

V is TRBV2 and J is TRBJ1-5, with TRBD1 matching 7 bases. The CDR3 length is 15 residues. With V trimmed by 11 bases and J by 7 bases, 17 bases remained unmatched. The germline V gene has CDR1 SNHLY and CDR2 FYNNEI. The CDR3 protein is CASRDSQAPGQPQHF. The CDR3 DNA follows: TGTGCCTCCCGGGACAGTCAAGCCCCGGGCCAGCCCCAGCATTTT.

The chain carries TRBV18 and TRBJ2-3; TRBD2 matches at 8 bases. V lost 3 bases, J lost 4 bases, and 6 bases stayed unmatched. The CDR3 is 15 residues long. The V gene's germline CDR1 is KGHSH and CDR2 LQKENI. Here the CDR3 DNA reads TGTGCCAGCTCACCCGGGGGGGAACGGGCAGATACGCAGTATTTT. Its protein product is CASSPGGERADTQYF.

DNA of the CDR3: TGTGCCAGCAGCTTGGGCTGGAATGAGCAGTTCTTC. Translation gives CASSLGWNEQFF. V and J are TRBV7-9 and TRBJ2-1; no firm D call. Trimming shortened V by 3 bases and J by 7 bases, and 7 bases separated the two germline ends. The CDR3 is 12 residues long. Germline CDR1 reads SEHNR; CDR2 reads FQNEAQ (reference sequence).

This chain uses TRBV7-9 with TRBJ1-2; D gene uncertain. The CDR3 totals 12 residues. V lost 7 bases, J lost 3 bases, and 9 bases lay in between. CDR1 and CDR2 (germline): SEHNR, FQNEAQ (reference sequence). CDR3 sequence reads: CASKAEDYGYTF. In nucleotides, the CDR3 is TGTGCCAGCAAAGCGGAGGACTATGGCTACACCTTC.

In nucleotides, the CDR3 is TGCGCCAGCAGCACTAGCGAACTTGCCCACGAGCAGTACTTC. It specifies CASSTSELAHEQYF. J is TRBJ2-7 and V is TRBV10-2, with TRBD2 matching 7 bases. The V gene's germline CDR1 is WSHSY and CDR2 SAAADI. This CDR3 is 14 amino acids long. V lost 6 bases to trimming and J lost 5 bases; unmatched junction nucleotides: 10.

The CDR3: CASSGGSGTYEQYF. The CDR3 DNA sequence: TGTGCCAGCAGTGGGGGTTCGGGGACCTACGAGCAGTACTTC. The gene calls are TRBV2 and TRBJ2-7, with a weak D call TRBD2 (5 bases). This CDR3 is built from 14 residues. CDR1 is SNHLY, CDR2 FYNNEI, per germline. Trimming removed 4 bases at V and 2 bases at J, with 12 bases between.

This clone came up a few times. The J gene is TRBJ2-7, the V gene TRBV7-9; D remains ambiguous. The CDR3 is 12 amino acids. V lost 6 bases, J lost 5 bases, and 11 bases lay in between. The germline CDR1 and CDR2 sequences are SEHNR and FQNEAQ (reference sequence). The CDR3 region is CASSWNRDEQYF. Here the CDR3 DNA reads TGTGCCAGCAGTTGGAACCGGGACGAGCAGTACTTC.

This clone has more than one count but fewer than ten. The chain combines TRBV2 with TRBJ2-2; TRBD2 might be the D (6 bases). Germline loops: CDR1 SNHLY, CDR2 FYNNEI. V was shortened by 5 bases and J by 0 bases, with 10 bases between the two germline ends. The CDR3 is 15 residues long. The CDR3 DNA follows: TGTGCCAGCAGTTCGACTAGGTCGAACACCGGGGAGCTGTTTTTT. Protein: CASSSTRSNTGELFF.

This clone was seen once. The rearrangement uses TRBV4-1 and TRBJ2-3; 7 bases map to TRBD1. J lost 0 bases, V lost 4 bases, and 4 bases had no gene match. Germline values: CDR1 MGHRA, CDR2 YSYEKL. The CDR3 spans 15 residues. The CDR3 loop is CASSLRGQSTDTQYF. The CDR3 DNA follows: TGCGCCAGCAGCCTCCGGGGACAGAGCACAGATACGCAGTATTTT.

The chain recombines TRBV6-5 with TRBJ2-3, with TRBD1 identical over 8 bases. The CDR3 extends over 15 amino acids. Germline V gene lookup returns CDR1 MNHEY and CDR2 SVGAGI. Trimming at V came to 4 bases and at J to 5 bases, leaving 8 bases not matched to a gene. In DNA form, the CDR3 reads TGTGCCAGCAGTTCCGGACAGGGATTCGGAGATACGCAGTATTTT. This codes for CASSSGQGFGDTQYF.

A single count supports this clone. V usage is TRBV9 and J usage is TRBJ2-3, with D perhaps matching TRBD2 (6 bases). CDR1 SGDLS and CDR2 YYNGEE come from the germline V gene. This CDR3 is built from 17 residues. The V end was cut by 0 bases, the J end by 2 bases, with 16 bases between. The CDR3 spells CASSVVGAGSLTDTQYF. In nucleotides, the CDR3 is TGTGCCAGCAGCGTAGTAGGTGCGGGGAGCCTCACAGATACGCAGTATTTT.

The J gene is TRBJ1-2, the V gene TRBV25-1; 8 nucleotides agree with TRBD1. Germline trimming cut 5 bases from V and 4 bases from J; bases unmatched to any gene: 9. Germline assignment: CDR1 MGHDK and CDR2 SYGVNS. CDR3 size: 15 residues. The CDR3 protein is CASSPPGTGLYGYTF. The CDR3, as DNA: TGTGCCAGCAGTCCCCCCGGGACAGGCCTCTATGGCTACACCTTC.

The chain is built from TRBV19 and TRBJ2-5; a weak D match, TRBD1 (5 bases). V was pared by 5 bases and J by 4 bases, with 17 bases between. The V gene's germline CDR1 is LNHDA and CDR2 SQIVND (reference sequence). CDR3 size: 15 residues. CDR3 bases: TGTGCCAGTAGTGATGCCAGGGCAGCGAGAGAGACCCAGTACTTC. Its protein product is CASSDARAARETQYF. Together with reference TRBV19 and TRBJ2-5, the CDR3 gives the full variable domain: DGGITQSPKYLFRKEGQNVTLSCEQNLNHDAMYWYRQDPGQGLRLIYYSQIVNDFQKGDIAEGYSVSREKKESFPLTVTSAQKNPTAFYLCASSDARAARETQYFGPGTRLLVL.

The rearrangement uses TRBV5-8 and TRBJ1-1; a weak D match, TRBD1 (6 bases). CDR3 size: 15 residues. Trimming removed 1 base at V and 0 bases at J, with 10 bases between. Germline CDR1 is SGHTS and CDR2 is YDEGEE. This CDR3 reads CASSLSGVLNTEAFF. CDR3 nucleotide sequence: TGTGCCAGCAGCTTGTCAGGGGTTCTGAACACTGAAGCTTTCTTT.

The rearrangement uses TRBV5-1 and TRBJ2-2; tentative D call: TRBD1 (6 bases). Germline CDR1 is SGHRS and CDR2 is YFSETQ. The CDR3 totals 16 residues. Trimming took 4 bases from V and 1 from J, leaving 14 bases between them. DNA of the CDR3: TGCGCCAGCAGCCAGGGACATACCCTGAACACCGGGGAGCTGTTTTTT. Encoded protein: CASSQGHTLNTGELFF.

The chain uses TRBV7-2 and TRBJ2-7, with D possibly being TRBD1 (5 bases). V was trimmed by 2 bases and J by 2 bases, leaving 10 bases between them. CDR1 SGHTA and CDR2 FQGNSA come from the germline V gene. This CDR3 has 14 residues. The CDR3 reads CASSLNQGPYEQYF. As DNA, the CDR3 is TGTGCCAGCAGCTTAAACCAGGGCCCCTACGAGCAGTACTTC. Full variable domain (missing parts from reference TRBV7-2 and TRBJ2-7): GAGVSQSPSNKVTEKGKDVELRCDPISGHTALYWYRQSLGQGLEFLIYFQGNSAPDKSGLPSDRFSAERTGGSVSTLTIQRTQQEDSAVYLCASSLNQGPYEQYFGPGTRLTVT.

With regard to this clone: Other DNA sequences from this sample encode an identical CDR3 as well. The chain couples TRBV19 to TRBJ1-5, with 8 bases aligning to TRBD1. Per the germline V gene, CDR1 is LNHDA and CDR2 is SQIVND (reference sequence). The V and J ends lost 3 bases and 2 bases, in that order; junction bases with no gene match: 6. The CDR3 is made up of 16 amino acids. The CDR3 loop reads CASSISRGRGNQPQHF. The CDR3 nucleotides are TGTGCCAGTAGTATCTCCAGGGGGCGGGGCAATCAGCCCCAGCATTTT. Using reference TRBV19 and TRBJ1-5 for the parts outside the CDR3, the full variable domain is DGGITQSPKYLFRKEGQNVTLSCEQNLNHDAMYWYRQDPGQGLRLIYYSQIVNDFQKGDIAEGYSVSREKKESFPLTVTSAQKNPTAFYLCASSISRGRGNQPQHFGDGTRLSIL.

The genes are TRBV10-3 and TRBJ2-7; maybe TRBD1 (5 bases). This CDR3 region has 13 residues. Germline V gene sequence: CDR1 ENHRY, CDR2 SYGVKD. The V and J ends lost 6 bases and 2 bases respectively, with 11 bases between them. The CDR3 DNA reads as TGTGCCATCAGCCAAGGGGAAGCCTACGAGCAGTACTTC. Encoded protein: CAISQGEAYEQYF.

This chain joins TRBV30 and TRBJ2-1, with TRBD1 as a possible D gene (5 bases). V was clipped by 5 bases and J by 7 bases, with 15 bases between them. The length of the CDR3 is 13 residues. Looked up from germline, CDR1 is GTSNPN and CDR2 is SVGIG (reference sequence). CDR3 amino acids: CAWGRQNLNEQFF. The CDR3 DNA sequence: TGTGCCTGGGGTAGACAGAATCTTAATGAGCAGTTCTTC.

V usage is TRBV28 and J usage is TRBJ1-5, with 10 positions matching TRBD1. V shed 1 base, J shed 0 bases, and the junction held 9 bases outside the gene matches. The CDR3 loop spans 19 amino acids. Germline CDR1 and CDR2: MDHEN and SYDVKM. This chain's CDR3 is CASSLFGQGERYSNQPQHF. DNA for the CDR3: TGTGCCAGCAGTTTATTTGGACAGGGGGAACGGTATAGCAATCAGCCCCAGCATTTT.

The J gene is TRBJ2-1, the V gene TRBV5-1; D uncertain. V was cut by 1 base and J by 7 bases, with 9 bases left in between. Per germline, CDR1 SGHRS and CDR2 YFSETQ. This CDR3 contains 13 residues. CDR3 protein: CASSLTLLNEQFF. CDR3 in DNA: TGCGCCAGCAGCTTGACCCTCCTAAATGAGCAGTTCTTC.

The gene calls are TRBV7-6 and TRBJ2-6; 11 bases map to TRBD1. Germline V gene data show CDR1 as SGHVS and CDR2 as FNYEAQ. This CDR3 is 19 amino acids long. The trim removed 3 bases at V and 0 bases at J, leaving 7 bases unmatched. The CDR3 loop is CASSLWDRGTPSGANVLTF. The CDR3 DNA reads TGTGCCAGCAGCTTGTGGGACAGGGGGACTCCCTCTGGGGCCAACGTCCTGACTTTC.

This clone was picked up one time. The chain links TRBV6-1 to TRBJ1-3, with D perhaps TRBD1 (6 bases). The germline V and J ends were trimmed by 4 bases and 4 bases, with 11 bases remaining between them. The CDR3 is 14 amino acids. Germline CDR1 is MNHNS and CDR2 is SASEGT. The CDR3 sequence: CASSVPGAGNTIYF. CDR3 DNA: TGTGCCAGCAGTGTACCAGGGGCGGGAAACACCATATATTTT.

The V and J genes are TRBV7-8 and TRBJ2-7; 11 nucleotides align to TRBD2. Germline trimming cut 2 bases from V and 7 bases from J; bases unmatched to any gene: 7. The V gene's germline CDR1 is SGHVS and CDR2 FQNEAQ. This CDR3 spans 15 amino acids. This chain's CDR3 is CASSLRLAGIMEQYF. CDR3 nucleotides: TGTGCCAGCAGCTTACGACTAGCGGGGATTATGGAGCAGTACTTC.

V is TRBV5-1 and J is TRBJ2-3; 8 bases match TRBD2. This CDR3 is built from 15 residues. V lost 7 bases, J lost 3 bases, and 10 bases stayed unmatched. Germline V lookup: CDR1 SGHRS, CDR2 YFSETQ. The CDR3 loop reads CASRHSGSGTDTQYF. The CDR3, as DNA: TGCGCCAGCCGACACAGCGGGAGTGGGACAGATACGCAGTATTTT.

The chain carries TRBV15 and TRBJ1-1; 7 nucleotides line up with TRBD1. The CDR3 is 15 amino acids. After removal of 1 base from V and 5 bases from J, the junction contained 7 bases not matched to a gene. Germline assignment: CDR1 LNHNV and CDR2 YYDKDF (reference sequence). The CDR3 spells CATSRALTGYTEAFF. The CDR3 region has the DNA TGTGCCACCAGCAGAGCCTTGACAGGGTATACTGAAGCTTTCTTT.

The rearrangement links TRBV27 to TRBJ2-5; weak D call: TRBD2 (5 bases). The V end was cut by 3 bases, the J end by 4 bases, with 9 bases between. Germline lookup yields CDR1 MNHEY and CDR2 SMNVEV (reference sequence). The CDR3 extends over 13 amino acids. As DNA, the CDR3 is TGTGCCAGCAGTTTTGCCCTAGCAGAGACCCAGTACTTC. Translated: CASSFALAETQYF.

This chain links TRBV11-2 with TRBJ1-4, with 8 bases identical to TRBD1. The length of the CDR3 is 19 residues. With V trimmed by 0 bases and J by 3 bases, 12 bases remained unmatched. The germline V gene has CDR1 SGHAT and CDR2 FQNNGV. The DNA for the CDR3 is TGTGCCAGCAGCTTAGATCAGGGGGCAATTTTCGTCGCTAATGAAAAACTGTTTTTT. This sequence encodes CASSLDQGAIFVANEKLFF.